This T cell receptor (beta chain) was identified in a study of blood T cell repertoires in COVID-19. The overall study: The samples span acute and convalescent COVID-19 from the United States, Italy and Spain. The analysed material was cDNA or gDNA that came from T cells, B-cell-depleted T cells, or PBMCs.

Methods used by the authors: Nucleated cell counts were estimated from reference gene primer amplification. The repertoire was sequenced with immunoSEQ multiplex PCR; TCRdb's copy has only in-frame clones and lacks some. V and J calls and clone size are given by that table; D and trimming were obtained from the DNA. This sample has roughly 700,000 clones, with 90% found just once. The source is a woman between 18 and 30 years old with acute or convalescent COVID-19. Material: peripheral blood.

CDR3 residues: CASSQGRLQETQYF. DNA of the CDR3: TGTGCCAGCAGCCAAGGACGACTCCAAGAGACCCAGTACTTC. This chain links TRBV14 with TRBJ2-5; the D is unclear. Trimming pared 1 base from V and 1 base from J, leaving 7 bases between. Per germline, CDR1 SGHDN and CDR2 FVKESK. The length of the CDR3 is 14 residues.